The 8 T cell receptor beta chains below all came from one sample that was sequenced in a study of OX40 agonist ivuxolimab in advanced cancers. The table came from immunoSEQ multiplex PCR; TCRdb's copy has only in-frame clones and leaves some out. Among some 100,000 clones listed, less than 95% were seen once. The sequenced sample was CD4+ or CD8+ T cells sorted from blood, obtained in a trial of the OX40 agonist ivuxolimab. Receptors originate from an adult with an advanced solid tumor such as melanoma, head and neck, liver or kidney cancer.

The genes are TRBV5-4 and TRBJ2-3; 15 positions match TRBD2. Germline loops: CDR1 SGHNT, CDR2 YYREEE (reference sequence). The CDR3 loop spans 16 amino acids. V trimming: 4 bases; J trimming: 4 bases; junction bases outside the gene matches: 4. The chain's CDR3 is CASSPGLAGGSDTQYF. In nucleotides, the CDR3 is TGTGCCAGCAGCCCCGGACTAGCGGGAGGGTCAGATACGCAGTATTTT.

The rearrangement links TRBV28 to TRBJ2-7; D may be TRBD1 (6 bases). V lost 3 bases and J lost 3, with 15 bases in between. CDR1 is MDHEN, CDR2 SYDVKM, per germline. The CDR3 loop spans 15 amino acids. In nucleotides, the CDR3 is TGTGCCAGCAGTTTCCCAAACAGGGACGGCTACGAGCAGTACTTC. This encodes CASSFPNRDGYEQYF.

With regard to this clone: The junction does not match germline at one end; this may be a read error. The chain employs TRBV2 and TRBJ1-5, with TRBD1 as a possible D gene (6 bases). Germline V gene sequence: CDR1 SNHLY, CDR2 FYNNEI. There are 15 residues in the CDR3. In DNA form, the CDR3 reads TGTGCCAGCAGTGAACGGGGGGCCCCAAATCAGCTCCAGCATTTT. It translates to CASSERGAPNQLQHF.

The V gene is TRBV7-3, the J gene TRBJ2-1; 7 bases line up with TRBD2. Trimming at V came to 1 base and at J to 2 bases, leaving 2 bases not matched to a gene. The CDR3 loop spans 15 amino acids. CDR1 and CDR2 (germline): SGHTA, FQGTGA. The CDR3 nucleotides read TGTGCCAGCAGCTTAAGCGGGAGCACCTACAATGAGCAGTTCTTC. Translation gives CASSLSGSTYNEQFF.

This chain joins TRBV5-1 and TRBJ2-2; D tentatively reads TRBD1 or TRBD2 (7 bases each). From germline, CDR1 is SGHRS and CDR2 YFSETQ. This CDR3 has 15 amino acids. V was trimmed by 2 bases and J by 7 bases, leaving 15 bases between them. The CDR3 sequence: CASSLAGQFGGELFF. DNA for the CDR3: TGCGCCAGCAGCTTAGCGGGACAGTTTGGCGGGGAGCTGTTTTTT.

The V gene is TRBV28, the J gene TRBJ2-4; 7 bases agree with TRBD2. CDR1 is MDHEN and CDR2 is SYDVKM in the germline V gene. Trimming cost V 3 bases and J 5 bases; bases outside gene matches: 7. This CDR3 has 15 residues. The CDR3 loop reads CASSLGGRVENIQYF. For the CDR3, the DNA is TGTGCCAGCAGTTTGGGGGGGAGAGTCGAAAACATTCAGTACTTC.

The J gene is TRBJ2-2, the V gene TRBV19; 12 nucleotides match TRBD2. Germline V gene sequence: CDR1 LNHDA, CDR2 SQIVND (reference sequence). V gave up 7 bases and J gave up 5 bases; unmatched junction bases: 17. The CDR3 runs to 19 residues. CDR3 sequence: CASTRTSGRTRGRTGELFF. In DNA form, the CDR3 reads TGTGCCAGTACCCGAACTAGCGGGAGGACCCGGGGGAGGACCGGGGAGCTGTTTTTT.

The chain couples TRBV7-2 to TRBJ2-7; 8 bases line up with TRBD2. The CDR3 runs to 14 residues. V shed 2 bases, J shed 4 bases, and the junction held 4 bases outside the gene matches. In germline, CDR1 is SGHTA, CDR2 FQGNSA. This CDR3 is CASSLSGLAYEQYF. CDR3 sequence (DNA): TGTGCCAGCAGCTTAAGCGGACTAGCTTACGAGCAGTACTTC.